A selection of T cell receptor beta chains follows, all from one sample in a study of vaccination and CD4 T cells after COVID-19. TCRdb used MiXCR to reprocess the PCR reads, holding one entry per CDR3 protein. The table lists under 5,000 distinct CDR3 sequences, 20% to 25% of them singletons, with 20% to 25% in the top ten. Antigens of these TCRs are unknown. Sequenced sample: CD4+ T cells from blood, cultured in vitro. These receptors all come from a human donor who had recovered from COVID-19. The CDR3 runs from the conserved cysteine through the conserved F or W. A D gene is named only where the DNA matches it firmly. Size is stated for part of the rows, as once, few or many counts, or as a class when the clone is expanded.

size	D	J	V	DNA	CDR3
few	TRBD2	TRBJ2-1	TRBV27	TGTGCCAGCAACCACGGGACTAGCTATAGGGAGCAGTTCTTC	CASNHGTSYREQFF
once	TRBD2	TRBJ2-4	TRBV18	TGTGCCAGCTCACACTTCGGGAGGGGATCCATAGCCAAAAACATTCAGTACTTC	CASSHFGRGSIAKNIQYF
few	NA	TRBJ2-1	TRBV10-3	TGTGCCATTTCAGACGGCCCGGGGGACAATGAGCAGTTCTTC	CAISDGPGDNEQFF
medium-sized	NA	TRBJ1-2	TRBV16	TGTGCCAGCAGCCAATCCAGGGTAGAAGGCTACACCTTC	CASSQSRVEGYTF
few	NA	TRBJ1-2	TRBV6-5	TGTGCCAGCAGTTACTCTAGAAGTAACGGCTACACCTTC	CASSYSRSNGYTF
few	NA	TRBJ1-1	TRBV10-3	TGTGCCATCAGTGAGTTGGGCACTGAAGCTTTCTTT	CAISELGTEAFF
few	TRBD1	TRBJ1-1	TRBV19	TGTGCCAGTAGTACCCAGGGGGCGAGCACTGAAGCTTTCTTT	CASSTQGASTEAFF
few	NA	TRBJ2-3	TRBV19	TGTGCCAGTAGTTCCCTCTTGGGGACAGATACGCAGTATTTT	CASSSLLGTDTQYF
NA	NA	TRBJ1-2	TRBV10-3	TGTGCCATCAGTGAGTCGAATAGGGATGGCTACACCTTC	CAISESNRDGYTF
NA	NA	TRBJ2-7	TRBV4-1	TGCGCCAGCAGCCAAGACACTGTGACCTACGAGCAGTACTTC	CASSQDTVTYEQYF
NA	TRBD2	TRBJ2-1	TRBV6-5	TGTGCCAGCAGTTCCCTAGCGGGGGGGGACAATGAGCAGTTCTTC	CASSSLAGGDNEQFF
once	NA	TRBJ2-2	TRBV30	TGTGCCTGGAGTGTTCGGACCGCGAACACCGGGGAGCTGTTTTTT	CAWSVRTANTGELFF
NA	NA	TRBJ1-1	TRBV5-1	TGCGCCAGCAGCTTCGGGGGGGGTATGAACACTGAAGCTTTCTTT	CASSFGGGMNTEAFF
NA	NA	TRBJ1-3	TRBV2	TGTGCCAGCAGTGCGAACCCAGGGACCGCCCTGGGAAACACCATATATTTT	CASSANPGTALGNTIYF
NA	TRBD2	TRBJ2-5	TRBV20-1	TGCAGTGCCCCACGAGCGGGGGGGCCGGGGGAGACCCAGTACTTC	CSAPRAGGPGETQYF
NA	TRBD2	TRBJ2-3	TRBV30	TGTGCCTGGAGTGTATTAGCGGGGACCTTCACAGATACGCAGTATTTT	CAWSVLAGTFTDTQYF
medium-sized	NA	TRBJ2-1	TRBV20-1	TGCAGTGCTCGATCCCAGGGGGGCGGTGAGCAGTTCTTC	CSARSQGGGEQFF
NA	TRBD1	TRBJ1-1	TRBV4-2	TGTGCCAGCAGCCAGGGACAGTCGGCGAACACTGAAGCTTTCTTT	CASSQGQSANTEAFF
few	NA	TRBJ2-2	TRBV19	TGTGCCAGTAGTCTCCTGCCGAACACCGGGGAGCTGTTTTTT	CASSLLPNTGELFF
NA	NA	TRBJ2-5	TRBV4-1	TGCGCCAGCAGCCAGAAAGGGGAGGGGGGAAAGGGGGAGACCCAGTACTTC	CASSQKGEGGKGETQYF
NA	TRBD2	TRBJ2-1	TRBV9	TGTGCCAGCAGCGAGCAAAGCGGGGGGTACAATGAGCAGTTCTTC	CASSEQSGGYNEQFF
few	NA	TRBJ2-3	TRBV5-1	TGCGCCAGCAGCCCCCTACTAGCCACAGATACGCAGTATTTT	CASSPLLATDTQYF
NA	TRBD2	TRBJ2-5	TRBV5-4	TGTGCCAGCAGCCCGGGGGGGACCGGGAGGTATTTGGCCCAGTACTTC	CASSPGGTGRYLAQYF
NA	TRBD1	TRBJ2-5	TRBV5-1	TGCGCCAGCAGCTTGGTATCAGGGGGAGAGACCCAGTACTTC	CASSLVSGGETQYF
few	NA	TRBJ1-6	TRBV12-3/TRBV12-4	TGTGCCAGCAGTTTGGCAGGGTCGTTTAATTCACCCCTCCACTTT	CASSLAGSFNSPLHF
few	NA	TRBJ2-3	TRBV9	TGTGCCAGCACGAGGAGGGAGGGGGCTTTCGCAGATACGCAGTATTTT	CASTRREGAFADTQYF
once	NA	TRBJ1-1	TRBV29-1	TGCAGCGTTGCCGGAGGGAACACTGAAGCTTTCTTT	CSVAGGNTEAFF
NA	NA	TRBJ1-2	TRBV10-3	TGTGCCATCCGACAGGAGAGGCCCTATGGCTACACCTTC	CAIRQERPYGYTF
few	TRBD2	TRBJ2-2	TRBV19	TGTGCCAGTAGCTCGGGACTAGCATCGACCGGGGAGCTGTTTTTT	CASSSGLASTGELFF
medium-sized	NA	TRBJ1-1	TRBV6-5	TGTGCCAGCAGTTTCGCAGGCACTGAAGCTTTCTTT	CASSFAGTEAFF
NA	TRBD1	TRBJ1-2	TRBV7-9	TGTGCCAGCAGCTTTGTCCCGGGACAGGGTGGCTATGGCTACACCTTC	CASSFVPGQGGYGYTF
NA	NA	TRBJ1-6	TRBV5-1	TGCGCCAGCAGCTTGGCCTCGACGCCGAGGGGGTCACCCCTCCACTTT	CASSLASTPRGSPLHF
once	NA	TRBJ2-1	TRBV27	TGTGCCAGCAGTTGGAGGACATCAGCCTACAATGAGCAGTTCTTC	CASSWRTSAYNEQFF
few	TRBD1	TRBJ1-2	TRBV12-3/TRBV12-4	TGTGCCAGCAGTTTATACAGGGGGATGAATGGCTACACCTTC	CASSLYRGMNGYTF
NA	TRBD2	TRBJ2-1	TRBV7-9	TGTGCCAGCAGCTTAGTGGCGGGGGGGCCCAATGAGCAGTTCTTC	CASSLVAGGPNEQFF
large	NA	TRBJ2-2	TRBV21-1	TGTGCCAGCAGCAAATCACTAGCGGGGTACACCGGGGAGCTGTTTTTT	CASSKSLAGYTGELFF
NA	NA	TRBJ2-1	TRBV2	TGTGCCAGCAGCCTAGACAAGAGCTCCTACAATGAGCAGTTCTTC	CASSLDKSSYNEQFF
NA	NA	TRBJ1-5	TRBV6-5	TGTGCCAGCAGTTACTCGTGGGGATCCAATCAGCCCCAGCATTTT	CASSYSWGSNQPQHF
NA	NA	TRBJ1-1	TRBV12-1	TGTGCCAGCAGCTTCCCGGACAACGGGAACACTGAAGCTTTCTTT	CASSFPDNGNTEAFF
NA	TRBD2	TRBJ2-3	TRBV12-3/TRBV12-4	TGTGCCAGCAGTTTGTCCGGGGGGGGCACAGATACGCAGTATTTT	CASSLSGGGTDTQYF
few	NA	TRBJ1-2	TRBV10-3	TGTGCCATCAGTGACCCGAGGGATGGTGATGGCTACACCTTC	CAISDPRDGDGYTF
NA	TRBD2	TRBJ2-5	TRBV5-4	TGTGCCAGCAGCTTGGGTCGCGGGGGAGGTAATCAAGAGACCCAGTACTTC	CASSLGRGGGNQETQYF
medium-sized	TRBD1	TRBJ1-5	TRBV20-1	TGCAGTGCTTGGACAGGGGCGGGTGGCAATCAGCCCCAGCATTTT	CSAWTGAGGNQPQHF
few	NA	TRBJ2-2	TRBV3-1	TGTGCCAGCAGCCCTCTGGACACCGGGGAGCTGTTTTTT	CASSPLDTGELFF
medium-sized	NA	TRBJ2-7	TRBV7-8	TGTGCCAGCAGCTTAGCGGAGGGCTTATCCTACGAGCAGTACTTC	CASSLAEGLSYEQYF
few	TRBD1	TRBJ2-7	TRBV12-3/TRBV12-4	TGTGCCAGCAGTTTAGCGACAGGGGCCGGCTACGAGCAGTACTTC	CASSLATGAGYEQYF